The entry below gives a single TCR beta chain sequence along with its context. Germline-derived CDR1 and CDR2 are MNHEY and SVGAGI. The V gene lost 2 bases and the J gene lost 7 bases, with 2 bases spanning the gap. The CDR3 has 11 amino acids. These data are taken from a study of regulatory and conventional T cells in RAG deficiency. Some clones are missing from TCRdb's copy, which holds only in-frame ones; the method was immunoSEQ multiplex PCR. This sample has about 8,500 clones, with around 84% found just once. The sample was also reused in another study, on regulatory T cells. That report adds: The primer mix had 52 TRBV and 13 TRBJ primers. Regulatory T cells showed the strongest V-J pair restriction and V/J gene skewing among patient repertoires.

The sample was CD8+ T cells sorted from blood. The chain uses TRBV6-5 and TRBJ2-2; D gene uncertain. The sequence derives from a human donor in good health. For the CDR3, the DNA is TGTGCCAGCAGTTACGACGGGGAGCTGTTTTTT. This codes for CASSYDGELFF.